Listed below are T cell receptor beta chains from one sample, sequenced in a study of cytomegalovirus exposure and HLA in healthy donors. TCRdb's copy holds only in-frame clones and misses some; the assay was immunoSEQ multiplex PCR. The sample records approximately 200,000 clones, 70% to 80% being singletons. Sequenced: PBMCs. These receptors came from a man aged 35 to 55 in good health and CMV-seronegative. Each CDR3 is given without its conserved first and last residue.

J: TRBJ2-5; V: TRBV7-2; CDR3: ASSRSGGIGETQY
J: TRBJ1-3; V: TRBV6-6; CDR3: ASSLYQGGNTIY
J: TRBJ1-4; V: TRBV6-6; CDR3: ASSYSGRGEKLF
J: TRBJ1-1; V: TRBV7-3; CDR3: ASSLAGGARGGENTEAF
J: TRBJ1-3; V: TRBV2; CDR3: ASTGGSLENTIY
J: TRBJ2-5; V: TRBV19; CDR3: ASSISNRGPQETQY
J: TRBJ1-3; V: TRBV27; CDR3: ASSFRSSGNTIY
J: TRBJ2-5; V: TRBV29-1; CDR3: SAGTGATEETQY
J: TRBJ2-1; V: TRBV13; CDR3: ASTKGRGGPYNEQF
J: TRBJ2-5; V: TRBV5-6; CDR3: ASSLAQKTQY
J: TRBJ1-2; V: TRBV5-1; CDR3: ASSLGREGGYT
J: TRBJ2-1; V: TRBV19; CDR3: ASSVRDRAIDEQF
J: TRBJ2-1; V: TRBV29-1; CDR3: SVLEAEQF
J: TRBJ2-2; V: TRBV5-4; CDR3: ASSASLGTAGELF
J: TRBJ2-3; V: TRBV7-2; CDR3: ASSARLAGATDTQY
J: TRBJ1-6; V: TRBV5-1; CDR3: ASRDSTVNSPLH
J: TRBJ1-3; V: TRBV4-3; CDR3: ASSRSGSSGNTIY
J: TRBJ2-3; V: TRBV6-1; CDR3: ASSYSAFTDTQY
J: TRBJ2-6; V: TRBV27; CDR3: ASSSHDRVPFSPTSSGANVLT
J: TRBJ2-1; V: TRBV15; CDR3: ATSRAGTSGNEQF
J: TRBJ1-6; V: TRBV9; CDR3: ASSVVGGSPLH
J: TRBJ2-3; V: TRBV9; CDR3: ASSAGTNSRGSQY
J: TRBJ1-1; V: TRBV27; CDR3: ASSFLDSNTEAF
J: TRBJ2-7; V: TRBV2; CDR3: ASSEYGLAGGPDYEQY
J: TRBJ1-4; V: TRBV14; CDR3: ASSQRGVSNEKLF
J: TRBJ1-5; V: TRBV7-2; CDR3: ASSLGLSHQPQH
J: TRBJ2-7; V: TRBV28; CDR3: ASLGAYEQY
J: TRBJ2-7; V: TRBV4-1; CDR3: ASSQAPGLAGDRYEQY
J: TRBJ2-1; V: TRBV7-6; CDR3: ASSLADNEQF
J: TRBJ1-5; V: TRBV4-2; CDR3: ASSQGQGKNQPQH
J: TRBJ2-5; V: TRBV27; CDR3: ASSATARGTQY
J: TRBJ1-2; V: TRBV28; CDR3: ASSFHIDRGFGYT
J: TRBJ2-5; V: TRBV7-9; CDR3: ASSLGTSGPQETQY
J: TRBJ1-2; V: TRBV5-6; CDR3: ASTSYEGLYGYT
J: TRBJ2-1; V: TRBV29-1; CDR3: SGGLNNEQF
J: TRBJ1-1; V: TRBV21-1; CDR3: ASSPLSGEAF
J: TRBJ2-1; V: TRBV5-1; CDR3: ASSSGGYNEQF
J: TRBJ2-7; V: TRBV6-6; CDR3: ASSYASFGYEQY
J: TRBJ1-1; V: TRBV4-2; CDR3: ASSQVGSERTEAF
J: TRBJ2-1; V: TRBV18; CDR3: ASSPFRDSSLQF
J: TRBJ2-1; V: TRBV28; CDR3: ASSLALSGGPGNEQF
J: TRBJ1-3; V: TRBV7-2; CDR3: ASSLVQVGNTIY
J: TRBJ1-3; V: TRBV9; CDR3: ASSVSDSGNTIY
J: TRBJ2-1; V: TRBV5-1; CDR3: ASSLVPGDYEQF
J: TRBJ2-2; V: TRBV7-3; CDR3: ASSFGGGELF
J: TRBJ1-6; V: TRBV7-9; CDR3: ASSLDRGLSHSPLH
J: TRBJ2-7; V: TRBV7-6; CDR3: ASSGTGAGEQY
J: TRBJ1-5; V: TRBV19; CDR3: ASSSGQSHQPQH
J: TRBJ2-7; V: TRBV9; CDR3: ASSVGGGRAQNEQY
J: TRBJ2-7; V: TRBV4-2; CDR3: ASSQLRGEQY
J: TRBJ2-7; V: TRBV5-4; CDR3: ASSLGRSYEQY
J: TRBJ1-5; V: TRBV7-9; CDR3: SSSSSGGDQPQH
J: TRBJ2-2; V: TRBV28; CDR3: ASSLRDRTTGELF
J: TRBJ2-7; V: TRBV5-1; CDR3: ASSLAAGRAYEQY